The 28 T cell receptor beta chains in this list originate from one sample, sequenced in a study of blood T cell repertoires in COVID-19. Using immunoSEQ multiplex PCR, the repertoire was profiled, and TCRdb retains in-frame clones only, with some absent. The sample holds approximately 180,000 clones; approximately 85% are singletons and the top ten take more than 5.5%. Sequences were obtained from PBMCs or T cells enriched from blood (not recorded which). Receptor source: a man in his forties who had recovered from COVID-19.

The CDR3 coding sequence is TGCGCCAGCACCCCGGGGGGGTCCTATGGCTACACCTTC. Protein: CASTPGGSYGYTF. The V and J genes are TRBV5-1 and TRBJ1-2; D might be TRBD1 (5 bases). CDR3 length: 13 amino acids. CDR1 SGHRS and CDR2 YFSETQ come from the germline V gene. Trimming pared 6 bases from V and 4 bases from J, leaving 13 bases between.

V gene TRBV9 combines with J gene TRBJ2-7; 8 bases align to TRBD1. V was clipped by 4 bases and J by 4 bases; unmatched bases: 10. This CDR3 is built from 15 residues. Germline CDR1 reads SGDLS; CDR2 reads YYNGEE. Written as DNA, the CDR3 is TGTGCCAGCAGCCCAGGACAGGGAGTTTCTTACGAGCAGTACTTC. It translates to CASSPGQGVSYEQYF.

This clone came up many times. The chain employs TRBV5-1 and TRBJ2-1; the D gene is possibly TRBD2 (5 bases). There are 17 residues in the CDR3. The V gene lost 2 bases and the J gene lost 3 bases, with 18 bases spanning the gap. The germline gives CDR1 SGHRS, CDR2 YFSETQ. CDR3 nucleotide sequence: TGCGCCAGCAGCTTCGCGGGTCTCCACGGAGTCTACAATGAGCAGTTCTTC. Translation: CASSFAGLHGVYNEQFF.

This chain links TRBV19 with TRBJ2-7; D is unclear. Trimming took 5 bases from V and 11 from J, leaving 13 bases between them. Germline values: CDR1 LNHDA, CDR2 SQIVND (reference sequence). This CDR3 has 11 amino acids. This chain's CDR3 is CASSYAGSKYF. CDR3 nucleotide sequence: TGTGCCAGTAGTTATGCTGGCAGTAAGTACTTC.

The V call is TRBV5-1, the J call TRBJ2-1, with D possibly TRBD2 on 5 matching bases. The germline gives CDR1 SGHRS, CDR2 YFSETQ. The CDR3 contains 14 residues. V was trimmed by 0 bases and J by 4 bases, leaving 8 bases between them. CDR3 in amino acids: CASSLESGYNEQFF. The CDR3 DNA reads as TGCGCCAGCAGCTTGGAAAGCGGATACAATGAGCAGTTCTTC. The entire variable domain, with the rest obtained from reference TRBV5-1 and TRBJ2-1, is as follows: KAGVTQTPRYLIKTRGQQVTLSCSPISGHRSVSWYQQTPGQGLQFLFEYFSETQRNKGNFPGRFSGRQFSNSRSEMNVSTLELGDSALYLCASSLESGYNEQFFGPGTRLTVL.

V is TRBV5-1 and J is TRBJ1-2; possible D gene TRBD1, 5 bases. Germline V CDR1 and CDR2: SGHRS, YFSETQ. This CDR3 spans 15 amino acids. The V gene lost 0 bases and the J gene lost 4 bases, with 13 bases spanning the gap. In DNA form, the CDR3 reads TGCGCCAGCAGCTTGGGGGACTCAGCGTCCTATGGCTACACCTTC. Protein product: CASSLGDSASYGYTF.

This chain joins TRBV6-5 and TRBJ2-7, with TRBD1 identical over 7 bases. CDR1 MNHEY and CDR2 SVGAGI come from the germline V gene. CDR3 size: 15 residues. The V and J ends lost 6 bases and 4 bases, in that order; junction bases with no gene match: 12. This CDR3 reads CASRVPGQWSYEQYF. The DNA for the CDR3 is TGTGCCAGCAGGGTCCCGGGACAGTGGAGTTACGAGCAGTACTTC.

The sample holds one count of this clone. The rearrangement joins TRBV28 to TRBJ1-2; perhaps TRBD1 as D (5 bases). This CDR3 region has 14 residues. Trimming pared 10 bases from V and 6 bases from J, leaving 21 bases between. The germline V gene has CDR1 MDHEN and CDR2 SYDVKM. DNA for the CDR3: TGTGCCACCCTTCAGGGAACCCTACCACATGGCTACACCTTC. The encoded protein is CATLQGTLPHGYTF.

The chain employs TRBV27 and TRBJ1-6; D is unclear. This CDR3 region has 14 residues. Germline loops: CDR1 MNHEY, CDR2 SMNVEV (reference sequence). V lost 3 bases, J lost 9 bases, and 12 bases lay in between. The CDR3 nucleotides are TGTGCCAGCAGTTTTGCCGGGTCTGGTTCACCCCTCCACTTT. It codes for CASSFAGSGSPLHF.

CDR3 amino acids: CASSSRTMTGGSYEQYF. As DNA, the CDR3 is TGTGCCAGCAGTTCCAGAACCATGACAGGTGGGTCTTACGAGCAGTACTTC. V is TRBV6-2 or TRBV6-3 and J is TRBJ2-7, with D possibly being TRBD1 (6 bases). This CDR3 has 17 amino acids. Germline V gene data show CDR1 as MNHEY and CDR2 as SVGEGT. Trimming cost V 4 bases and J 4 bases, with 23 bases left between them.

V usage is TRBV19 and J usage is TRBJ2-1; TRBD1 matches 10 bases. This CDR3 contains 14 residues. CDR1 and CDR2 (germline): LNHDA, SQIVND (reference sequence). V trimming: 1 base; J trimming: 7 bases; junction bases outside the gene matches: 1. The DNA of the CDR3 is TGTGCCAGTAGTATAGGACAGGGGGCTAATGAGCAGTTCTTC. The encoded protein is CASSIGQGANEQFF. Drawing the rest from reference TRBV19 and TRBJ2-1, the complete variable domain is DGGITQSPKYLFRKEGQNVTLSCEQNLNHDAMYWYRQDPGQGLRLIYYSQIVNDFQKGDIAEGYSVSREKKESFPLTVTSAQKNPTAFYLCASSIGQGANEQFFGPGTRLTVL.

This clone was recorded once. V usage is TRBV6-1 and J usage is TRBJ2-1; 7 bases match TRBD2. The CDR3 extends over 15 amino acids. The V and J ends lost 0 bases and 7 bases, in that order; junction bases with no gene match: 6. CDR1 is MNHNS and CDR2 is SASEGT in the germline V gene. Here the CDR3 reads CASSEAPGGGNEQFF. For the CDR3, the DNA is TGTGCCAGCAGTGAAGCACCGGGGGGTGGTAATGAGCAGTTCTTC.

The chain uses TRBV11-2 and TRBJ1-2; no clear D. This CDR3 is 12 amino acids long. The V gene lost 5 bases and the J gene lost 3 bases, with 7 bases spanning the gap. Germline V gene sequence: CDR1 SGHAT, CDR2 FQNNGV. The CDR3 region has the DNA TGTGCCAGCAGCCCCCATGACTATGGCTACACCTTC. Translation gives CASSPHDYGYTF.

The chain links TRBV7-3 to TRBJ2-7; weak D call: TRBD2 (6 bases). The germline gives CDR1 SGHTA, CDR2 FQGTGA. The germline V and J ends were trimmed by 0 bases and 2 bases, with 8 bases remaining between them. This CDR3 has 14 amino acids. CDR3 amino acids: CASSLTSGTYEQYF. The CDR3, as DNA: TGTGCCAGCAGCTTAACTAGCGGTACCTACGAGCAGTACTTC.

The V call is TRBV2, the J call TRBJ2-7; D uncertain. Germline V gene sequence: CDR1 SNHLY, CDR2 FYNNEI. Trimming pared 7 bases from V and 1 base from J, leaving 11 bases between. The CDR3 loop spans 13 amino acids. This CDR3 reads CASMTTLSYEQYF. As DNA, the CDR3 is TGTGCCAGCATGACGACACTTTCCTACGAGCAGTACTTC.

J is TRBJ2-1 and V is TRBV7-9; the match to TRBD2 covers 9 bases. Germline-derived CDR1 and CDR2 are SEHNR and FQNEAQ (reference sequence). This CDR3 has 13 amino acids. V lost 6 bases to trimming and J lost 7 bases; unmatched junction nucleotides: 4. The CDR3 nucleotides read TGTGCCAGCAGTGCCAGCGGGAGGAATGAGCAGTTCTTC. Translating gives CASSASGRNEQFF. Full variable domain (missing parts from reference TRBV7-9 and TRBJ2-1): DTGVSQNPRHKITKRGQNVTFRCDPISEHNRLYWYRQTLGQGPEFLTYFQNEAQLEKSRLLSDRFSAERPKGSFSTLEIQRTEQGDSAMYLCASSASGRNEQFFGPGTRLTVL.

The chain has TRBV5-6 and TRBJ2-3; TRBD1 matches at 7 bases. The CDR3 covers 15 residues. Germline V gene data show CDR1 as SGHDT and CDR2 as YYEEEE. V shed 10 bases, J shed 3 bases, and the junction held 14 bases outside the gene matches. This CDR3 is CASQRDRGLTDTQYF. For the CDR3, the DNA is TGTGCCTCCCAAAGGGATAGGGGGCTGACAGATACGCAGTATTTT.

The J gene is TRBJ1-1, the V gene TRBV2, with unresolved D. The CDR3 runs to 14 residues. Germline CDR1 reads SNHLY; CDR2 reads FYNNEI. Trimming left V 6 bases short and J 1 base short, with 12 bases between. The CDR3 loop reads CASRPLAGNTEAFF. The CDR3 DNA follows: TGTGCCAGCAGACCCTTGGCGGGGAACACTGAAGCTTTCTTT.

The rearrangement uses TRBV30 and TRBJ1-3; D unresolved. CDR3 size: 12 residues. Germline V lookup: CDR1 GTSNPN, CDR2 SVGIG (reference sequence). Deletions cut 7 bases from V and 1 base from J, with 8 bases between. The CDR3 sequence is CAYRQSGNTIYF. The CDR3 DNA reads TGTGCCTATCGACAATCTGGAAACACCATATATTTT. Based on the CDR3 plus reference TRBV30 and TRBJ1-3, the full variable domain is SQTIHQWPATLVQPVGSPLSLECTVEGTSNPNLYWYRQAAGRGLQLLFYSVGIGQISSEVPQNLSASRPQDRQFILSSKKLLLSDSGFYLCAYRQSGNTIYFGEGSWLTVV.

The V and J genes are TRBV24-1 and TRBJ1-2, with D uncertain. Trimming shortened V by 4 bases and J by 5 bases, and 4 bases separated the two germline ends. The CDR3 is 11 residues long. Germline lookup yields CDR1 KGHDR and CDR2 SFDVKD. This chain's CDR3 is CATSDHYGYTF. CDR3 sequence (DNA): TGTGCCACCAGTGACCATTATGGCTACACCTTC.

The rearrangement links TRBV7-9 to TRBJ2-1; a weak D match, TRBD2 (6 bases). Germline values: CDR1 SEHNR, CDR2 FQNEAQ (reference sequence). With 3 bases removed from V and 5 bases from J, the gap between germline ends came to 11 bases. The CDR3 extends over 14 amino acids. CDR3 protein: CASSFGGSDNEQFF. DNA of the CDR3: TGTGCCAGCAGCTTTGGGGGGTCCGACAATGAGCAGTTCTTC.

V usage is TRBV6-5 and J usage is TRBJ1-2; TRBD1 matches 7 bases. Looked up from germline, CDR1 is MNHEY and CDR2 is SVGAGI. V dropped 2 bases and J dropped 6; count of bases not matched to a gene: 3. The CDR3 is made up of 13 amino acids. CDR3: CASSYGRGNGYTF. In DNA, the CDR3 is TGTGCCAGCAGTTACGGCAGGGGGAATGGCTACACCTTC.

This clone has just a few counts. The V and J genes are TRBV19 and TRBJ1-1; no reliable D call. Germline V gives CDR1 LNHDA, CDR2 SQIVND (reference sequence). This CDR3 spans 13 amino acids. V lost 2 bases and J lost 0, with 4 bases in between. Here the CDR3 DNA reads TGTGCCAGTAGTATAAATATGAACACTGAAGCTTTCTTT. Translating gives CASSINMNTEAFF.

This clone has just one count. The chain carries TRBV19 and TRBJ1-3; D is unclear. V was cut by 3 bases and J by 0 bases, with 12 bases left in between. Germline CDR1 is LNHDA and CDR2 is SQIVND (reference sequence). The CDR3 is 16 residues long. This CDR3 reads CASSMEPAGSGNTIYF. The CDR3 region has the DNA TGTGCCAGTAGTATGGAGCCAGCCGGCTCTGGAAACACCATATATTTT.

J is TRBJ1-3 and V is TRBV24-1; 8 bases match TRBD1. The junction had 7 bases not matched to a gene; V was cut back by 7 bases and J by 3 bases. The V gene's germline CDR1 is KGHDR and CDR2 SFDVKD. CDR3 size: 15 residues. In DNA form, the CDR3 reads TGTGCCACCAGCGAGACAGGGGACATTGGAAACACCATATATTTT. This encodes CATSETGDIGNTIYF.

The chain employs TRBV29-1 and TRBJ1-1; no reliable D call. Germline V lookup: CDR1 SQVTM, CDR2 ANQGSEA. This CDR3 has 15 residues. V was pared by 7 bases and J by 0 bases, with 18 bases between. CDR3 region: CSAQPGGPLNTEAFF. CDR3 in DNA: TGCAGCGCCCAACCAGGTGGGCCCCTGAACACTGAAGCTTTCTTT.

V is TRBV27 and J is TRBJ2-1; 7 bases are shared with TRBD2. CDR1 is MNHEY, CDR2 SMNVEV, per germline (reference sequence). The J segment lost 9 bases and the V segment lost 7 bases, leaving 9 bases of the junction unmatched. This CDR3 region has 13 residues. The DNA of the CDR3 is TGTGCCAGCACCCCGAGGGGCGGGGGTGAGCAGTTCTTC. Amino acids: CASTPRGGGEQFF.

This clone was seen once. The CDR3 is CATSAEGAPGYTF. Written as DNA, the CDR3 is TGTGCCACCAGTGCGGAGGGGGCCCCTGGCTACACCTTC. The chain uses TRBV24-1 and TRBJ1-2; TRBD1 agrees at 7 bases. This CDR3 region has 13 residues. Trimming at V came to 5 bases and at J to 7 bases, leaving 6 bases not matched to a gene. The V gene's germline CDR1 is KGHDR and CDR2 SFDVKD.